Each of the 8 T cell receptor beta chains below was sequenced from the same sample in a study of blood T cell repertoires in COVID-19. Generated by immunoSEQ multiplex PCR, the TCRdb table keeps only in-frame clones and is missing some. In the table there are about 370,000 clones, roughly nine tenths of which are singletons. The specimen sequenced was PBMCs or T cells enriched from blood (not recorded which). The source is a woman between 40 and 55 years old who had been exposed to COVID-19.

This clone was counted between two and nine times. The CDR3 here is CASSNPTGVEKLFF. The CDR3 DNA follows: TGTGCCAGCAGCAATCCCACGGGGGTTGAAAAACTGTTTTTT. The chain combines TRBV5-6 with TRBJ1-4, with D perhaps TRBD1 (5 bases). Germline values: CDR1 SGHDT, CDR2 YYEEEE. The CDR3 totals 14 residues. The V gene lost 4 bases and the J gene lost 7 bases, with 14 bases spanning the gap.

The CDR3 DNA follows: TGCAGTGCTAGAGATTCTAGCTTGCAGTTCTTC. The encoded protein is CSARDSSLQFF. The chain is built from TRBV20-1 and TRBJ2-1, with a possible D match to TRBD2 (5 bases). Germline CDR1 is DFQATT and CDR2 is SNEGSKA (reference sequence). The CDR3 extends over 11 amino acids. Trimming removed 0 bases at V and 12 bases at J, with 9 bases between.

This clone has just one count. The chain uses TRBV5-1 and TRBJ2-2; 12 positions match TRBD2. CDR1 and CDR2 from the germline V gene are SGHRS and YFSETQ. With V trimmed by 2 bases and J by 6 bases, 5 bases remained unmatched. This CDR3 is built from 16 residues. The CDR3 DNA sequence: TGCGCCAGCAGCTTTTCGACTAGCGGGAGATCCGGGGAGCTGTTTTTT. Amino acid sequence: CASSFSTSGRSGELFF.

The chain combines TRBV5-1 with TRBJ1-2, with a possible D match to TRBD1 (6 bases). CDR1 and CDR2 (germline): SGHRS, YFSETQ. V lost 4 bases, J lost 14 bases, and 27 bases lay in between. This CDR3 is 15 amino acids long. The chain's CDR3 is CASSPEGGAFDARTF. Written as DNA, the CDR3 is TGCGCCAGCAGCCCGGAGGGGGGGGCGTTCGATGCTAGGACCTTC.

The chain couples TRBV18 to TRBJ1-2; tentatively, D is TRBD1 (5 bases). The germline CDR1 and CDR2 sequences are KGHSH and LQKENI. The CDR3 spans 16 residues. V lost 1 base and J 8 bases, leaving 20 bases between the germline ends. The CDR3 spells CASSPLFEGTDSGYTF. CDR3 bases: TGTGCCAGCTCACCACTATTCGAGGGGACTGACTCCGGCTACACCTTC.

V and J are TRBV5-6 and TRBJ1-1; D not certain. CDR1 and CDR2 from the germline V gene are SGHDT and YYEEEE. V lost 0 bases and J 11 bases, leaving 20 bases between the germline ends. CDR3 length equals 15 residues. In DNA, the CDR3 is TGTGCCAGCAGCTTGGGGGTGGCGGGCGACCTGAGGGCTTTCTTT. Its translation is CASSLGVAGDLRAFF.

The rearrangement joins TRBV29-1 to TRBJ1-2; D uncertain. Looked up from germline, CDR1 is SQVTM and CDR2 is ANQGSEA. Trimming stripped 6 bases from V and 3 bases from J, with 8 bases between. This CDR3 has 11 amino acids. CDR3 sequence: CSVFSDYGYTF. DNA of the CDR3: TGCAGCGTGTTCAGCGACTATGGCTACACCTTC.

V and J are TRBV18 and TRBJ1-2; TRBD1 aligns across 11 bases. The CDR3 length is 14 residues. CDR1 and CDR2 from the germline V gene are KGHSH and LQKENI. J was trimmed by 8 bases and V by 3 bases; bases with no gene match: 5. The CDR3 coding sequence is TGTGCCAGCTCACCGGACAGGGGGCTGAAGGGCTACACCTTC. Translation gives CASSPDRGLKGYTF. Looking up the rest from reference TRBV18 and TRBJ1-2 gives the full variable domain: NAGVMQNPRHLVRRRGQEARLRCSPMKGHSHVYWYRQLPEEGLKFMVYLQKENIIDESGMPKERFSAEFPKEGPSILRIQQVVRGDSAAYFCASSPDRGLKGYTFGSGTRLTVV.